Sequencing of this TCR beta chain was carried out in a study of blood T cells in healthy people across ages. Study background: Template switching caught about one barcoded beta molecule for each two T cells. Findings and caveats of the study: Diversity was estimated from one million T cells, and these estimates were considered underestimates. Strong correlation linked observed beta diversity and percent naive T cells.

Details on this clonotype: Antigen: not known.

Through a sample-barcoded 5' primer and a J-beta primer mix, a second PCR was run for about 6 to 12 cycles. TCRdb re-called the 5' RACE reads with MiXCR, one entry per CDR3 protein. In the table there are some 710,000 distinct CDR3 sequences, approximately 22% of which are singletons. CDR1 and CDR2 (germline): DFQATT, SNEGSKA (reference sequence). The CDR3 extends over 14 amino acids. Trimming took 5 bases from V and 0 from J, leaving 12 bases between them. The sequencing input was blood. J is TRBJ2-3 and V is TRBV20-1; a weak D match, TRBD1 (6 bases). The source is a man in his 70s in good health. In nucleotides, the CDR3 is TGCAGTGCTGAACCGGGACAAAGCACAGATACGCAGTATTTT. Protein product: CSAEPGQSTDTQYF.